This T cell receptor (beta chain) derives from a study of T-cell memory formation after mild COVID-19. The germline CDR1 and CDR2 sequences are LGHNA and YSLEER. V was pared by 1 base and J by 0 bases, with 10 bases between. CDR3 length: 17 residues. TCRdb ran MiXCR on the 5' RACE reads and lists one entry per CDR3 protein. The sample has about 340,000 distinct CDR3 sequences; around 15% are singletons. Sequenced sample: PBMCs or a T cell subset sorted from them (not recorded which). The receptor comes from a man aged 18 to 35 who had mild COVID-19 (a few samples of this study predate the infection). Cell type and time point are not known. V gene TRBV4-3 combines with J gene TRBJ2-6, with a weak D call TRBD2 (5 bases). DNA of the CDR3: TGCGCCAGCAGCCAAGGATCGGGAACCTCTGGGGCCAACGTCCTGACTTTC. Amino acid sequence: CASSQGSGTSGANVLTF.